What follows is one TCR beta chain and its context. Authors' processing steps: Counts of nucleated cells, estimated from reference gene primer amplification, were obtained. Here immunoSEQ multiplex PCR was the method, and the copy in TCRdb shows in-frame clones only, minus some. V and J calls and clone size are copied from that table; D and trimming were computed from the DNA. The sample shows approximately 260,000 clones, more than 75% of them seen only once. The germline V gene encodes CDR1 SGHTA and CDR2 FQGNSA. V shed 7 bases, J shed 5 bases, and the junction held 8 bases outside the gene matches. The length of the CDR3 is 15 residues. The data are from a study of blood T cell repertoires in COVID-19. As for the study in general: The cDNA or gDNA used as material had been derived from T cells, B-cell-depleted T cells, or PBMCs.

This chain joins TRBV7-2 and TRBJ2-3; 11 bases align to TRBD2. The TCR comes from a woman in her fifties or sixties who had been exposed to COVID-19. What was sequenced was PBMCs or T cells enriched from blood (not recorded which). For the CDR3, the DNA is TGTGCCAGCATTGATAGCGGGGGGGTGTTAGATACGCAGTATTTT. Its translation is CASIDSGGVLDTQYF.